Listed below are T cell receptor beta chains from one sample, sequenced in a study of T cell responses to AZD1222 COVID-19 vaccine. Clones were sequenced by immunoSEQ multiplex PCR, and TCRdb holds only the in-frame ones, with some missing. The profile shows 90,000 to 150,000 clones, more than 85% of them singletons. Material: peripheral blood, obtained on day 0 of AZD1222 vaccination. The receptors shown here come from an adult in good health. The CDR3 runs from the conserved cysteine through the conserved F or W. Each record gives: V gene, clone size, D gene, J gene, CDR3 DNA, CDR3 protein. D genes are given only for firm matches. Rows give clone size only sometimes, using once, few, many, or a class for an expanded clone.

v_call: TRBV15
clone_size: -
d_call: TRBD2
j_call: TRBJ2-1
cdr3_nt: TGTGCCACCAGCAGAGCATGGACTAGCGGGAGGGCCGGTGGTGAGCAGTTCTTC
cdr3_aa: CATSRAWTSGRAGGEQFF

v_call: TRBV25-1
clone_size: -
d_call: TRBD1
j_call: TRBJ1-2
cdr3_nt: TGTGCCAGCAGTGAATGGGGACTGGGACAGGGGGCAGGTGGCTACACCTTC
cdr3_aa: CASSEWGLGQGAGGYTF

v_call: TRBV11-2
clone_size: -
d_call: TRBD1
j_call: TRBJ1-6
cdr3_nt: TGTGCCAGCAGCTCCTCGACAGGGCGGTCACCCCTCCACTTT
cdr3_aa: CASSSSTGRSPLHF

v_call: TRBV28
clone_size: -
d_call: -
j_call: TRBJ1-5
cdr3_nt: TGTGCCAGCAGTTTGGGACGGAGACTCAATCAGCCCCAGCATTTT
cdr3_aa: CASSLGRRLNQPQHF

v_call: TRBV11-2
clone_size: once
d_call: -
j_call: TRBJ1-2
cdr3_nt: TGTGCCAGCAGGGGCCCGAGTGAGGGATTGGGCTACACCTTC
cdr3_aa: CASRGPSEGLGYTF

v_call: TRBV4-1
clone_size: -
d_call: TRBD2
j_call: TRBJ2-1
cdr3_nt: TGCGCCAGCAGCCGGTCTAGCGGGAGCTCCTACAATGAGCAGTTCTTC
cdr3_aa: CASSRSSGSSYNEQFF

v_call: TRBV2
clone_size: few
d_call: -
j_call: TRBJ1-1
cdr3_nt: TGTGCCAGCAGATCGAGGGCAGGGGTGAACACTGAAGCTTTCTTT
cdr3_aa: CASRSRAGVNTEAFF

v_call: TRBV5-1
clone_size: -
d_call: TRBD1
j_call: TRBJ1-6
cdr3_nt: TGCGCCAGCAGCTTTACAGGGGTCTCCTATAATTCACCCCTCCACTTT
cdr3_aa: CASSFTGVSYNSPLHF

v_call: TRBV7-6
clone_size: -
d_call: TRBD2
j_call: TRBJ2-7
cdr3_nt: TGTGCCAGCAGCTTAGCGGCTAGCGGCTCCTACGAGCAGTACTTC
cdr3_aa: CASSLAASGSYEQYF

v_call: TRBV5-4
clone_size: -
d_call: -
j_call: TRBJ1-3
cdr3_nt: TGTGCCAGCAGCTTGGGGGACGGGCGCTCTGGAAACACCATATATTTT
cdr3_aa: CASSLGDGRSGNTIYF

v_call: TRBV19
clone_size: -
d_call: -
j_call: TRBJ1-5
cdr3_nt: TGTGCCAGTAGTCCTTCGAGGGGCAACCCGGGCAATCAGCCCCAGCATTTT
cdr3_aa: CASSPSRGNPGNQPQHF

v_call: TRBV12-3/TRBV12-4
clone_size: few
d_call: -
j_call: TRBJ1-2
cdr3_nt: TGTGCCAGCAGTTTAGCGCGGGGTTTAGGCTACACCTTC
cdr3_aa: CASSLARGLGYTF

v_call: TRBV12-3/TRBV12-4
clone_size: -
d_call: -
j_call: TRBJ1-1
cdr3_nt: TGTGCCAGCAGTTTCCAGACGCTTGAAGCTTTCTTT
cdr3_aa: CASSFQTLEAFF

v_call: TRBV29-1
clone_size: -
d_call: -
j_call: TRBJ2-1
cdr3_nt: TGCAGCGTTGAAAAGGGTGATGAGCAGTTCTTC
cdr3_aa: CSVEKGDEQFF

v_call: TRBV5-1
clone_size: -
d_call: -
j_call: TRBJ2-7
cdr3_nt: TGCGCCAGCAGCTTGGTCCAGGGGTTGCACGAGCAGTACTTC
cdr3_aa: CASSLVQGLHEQYF

v_call: TRBV18
clone_size: -
d_call: TRBD1
j_call: TRBJ2-3
cdr3_nt: TGTGCCAGCTCACCAGGACAGGGCGAAAGGACAGATACGCAGTATTTT
cdr3_aa: CASSPGQGERTDTQYF

v_call: TRBV11-1
clone_size: few
d_call: TRBD1
j_call: TRBJ2-1
cdr3_nt: TGTGCCAGCTCGGGACAGGCGAGCTCCTACAATGAGCAGTTCTTC
cdr3_aa: CASSGQASSYNEQFF

v_call: TRBV6-5
clone_size: -
d_call: -
j_call: TRBJ1-2
cdr3_nt: TGTGCCAGCAGTAACCGGGACCGCACTAACTATGGCTACACCTTC
cdr3_aa: CASSNRDRTNYGYTF

v_call: TRBV6-2/TRBV6-3
clone_size: -
d_call: -
j_call: TRBJ1-2
cdr3_nt: TGTGCCAGCAGTTACCCCGGGACGGACCGAGGATATGGCTACACCTTC
cdr3_aa: CASSYPGTDRGYGYTF

v_call: TRBV2
clone_size: -
d_call: -
j_call: TRBJ1-5
cdr3_nt: TGTGCCAGCAGTGGGAAAAAGGGGAGCAATCAGCCCCAGCATTTT
cdr3_aa: CASSGKKGSNQPQHF

v_call: TRBV27
clone_size: -
d_call: TRBD1
j_call: TRBJ2-5
cdr3_nt: TGTGCCAGCAGTTTACAGGGCAGGGGGCTTCAAGAGACCCAGTACTTC
cdr3_aa: CASSLQGRGLQETQYF

v_call: TRBV20-1
clone_size: -
d_call: -
j_call: TRBJ2-2
cdr3_nt: TGCAGTGCCAGTTTGGGGCAGGGGACCGGGGAGCTGTTTTTT
cdr3_aa: CSASLGQGTGELFF

v_call: TRBV2
clone_size: -
d_call: -
j_call: TRBJ1-3
cdr3_nt: TGTGCCAGCAGTGGATGGACAAGGGCCGGAAACACCATATATTTT
cdr3_aa: CASSGWTRAGNTIYF

v_call: TRBV4-1
clone_size: -
d_call: -
j_call: TRBJ2-7
cdr3_nt: TGCGCCAGCAGCCACTTAGCCGGGGGGCGCTTTGGGGGATACGAGCAGTACTTC
cdr3_aa: CASSHLAGGRFGGYEQYF

v_call: TRBV4-2
clone_size: -
d_call: TRBD1
j_call: TRBJ1-1
cdr3_nt: TGTGCCAGCAGCCAAGAGGTGGACAGGGAGGCCACTGAAGCTTTCTTT
cdr3_aa: CASSQEVDREATEAFF

v_call: TRBV7-9
clone_size: -
d_call: -
j_call: TRBJ1-6
cdr3_nt: TGTGCCAGCAGCCCCCCCGGCGGGCAGGCGAATTCACCCCTCCACTTT
cdr3_aa: CASSPPGGQANSPLHF

v_call: TRBV7-9
clone_size: -
d_call: -
j_call: TRBJ1-4
cdr3_nt: TGTGCCAGCAGCCAGCAGGGGTGGACTAATGAAAAACTGTTTTTT
cdr3_aa: CASSQQGWTNEKLFF

v_call: TRBV5-1
clone_size: -
d_call: -
j_call: TRBJ2-7
cdr3_nt: TGCGCCAGCAGCTTGGGAGGCGGCTACGAGCAGTACTTC
cdr3_aa: CASSLGGGYEQYF

v_call: TRBV4-2
clone_size: -
d_call: -
j_call: TRBJ2-3
cdr3_nt: TGTGCCAGCAGCCGCCGTGAAGGGGGGCCCGGGGATACGCAGTATTTT
cdr3_aa: CASSRREGGPGDTQYF

v_call: TRBV9
clone_size: few
d_call: TRBD2
j_call: TRBJ2-1
cdr3_nt: TGTGCCAGCAGCCCAAGTCCAGGACTAGCGGGGGGCAATGAGCAGTTCTTC
cdr3_aa: CASSPSPGLAGGNEQFF

v_call: TRBV3-1/TRBV3-2
clone_size: -
d_call: -
j_call: TRBJ1-5
cdr3_nt: TGTGCCAGCAGCCAAGATAGAGGGCAGCCCCAGCATTTT
cdr3_aa: CASSQDRGQPQHF

v_call: TRBV30
clone_size: -
d_call: -
j_call: TRBJ1-2
cdr3_nt: TGTGCCTGGAGGGGTGACCCCACCTCCAAGGGTGGCTACACCTTC
cdr3_aa: CAWRGDPTSKGGYTF

v_call: TRBV4-3
clone_size: -
d_call: -
j_call: TRBJ2-2
cdr3_nt: TGCGCCAGCAGCCAACCTACAGTAGCGAACACCGGGGAGCTGTTTTTT
cdr3_aa: CASSQPTVANTGELFF

v_call: TRBV5-6
clone_size: -
d_call: TRBD1
j_call: TRBJ2-1
cdr3_nt: TGTGCCAGCAGCAAACTAGGACAGGGATCCCCGAGCTCCTACAATGAGCAGTTCTTC
cdr3_aa: CASSKLGQGSPSSYNEQFF

v_call: TRBV12-3/TRBV12-4
clone_size: -
d_call: -
j_call: TRBJ2-3
cdr3_nt: TGTGCCAGCAGCCCGGTGGGGCGAGATACGCAGTATTTT
cdr3_aa: CASSPVGRDTQYF

v_call: TRBV5-1
clone_size: -
d_call: -
j_call: TRBJ1-6
cdr3_nt: TGCGCCAGCAGCTTGGCAGGGGTCCGGGGTAATTCACCCCTCCACTTT
cdr3_aa: CASSLAGVRGNSPLHF

v_call: TRBV7-2
clone_size: -
d_call: -
j_call: TRBJ2-3
cdr3_nt: TGTGCCAGCAGCTCCCCCCCACCGGGGATTAGCACAGATACGCAGTATTTT
cdr3_aa: CASSSPPPGISTDTQYF

v_call: TRBV7-8
clone_size: -
d_call: TRBD1
j_call: TRBJ2-7
cdr3_nt: TGTGCCAGCAGCCCAGGGACAGGGGGCCGGGAGCAGTACTTC
cdr3_aa: CASSPGTGGREQYF

v_call: TRBV30
clone_size: once
d_call: TRBD2
j_call: TRBJ2-7
cdr3_nt: TGTGCCTGGAGTGTAAGACTAGCGGCGACCTACGAGCAGTACTTC
cdr3_aa: CAWSVRLAATYEQYF

v_call: TRBV27
clone_size: once
d_call: -
j_call: TRBJ2-2
cdr3_nt: TGTGCCAGCAGTTCTCAGGGGCACCACACCGGGGAGCTGTTTTTT
cdr3_aa: CASSSQGHHTGELFF

v_call: TRBV3-1/TRBV3-2
clone_size: -
d_call: -
j_call: TRBJ2-1
cdr3_nt: TGTGCCAGCAGCCAAGAAGACAGAATCAATGAGCAGTTCTTC
cdr3_aa: CASSQEDRINEQFF

v_call: TRBV5-1
clone_size: -
d_call: TRBD1
j_call: TRBJ1-1
cdr3_nt: TGCGCCAGCAGCCAGGACAGGATGAACACTGAAGCTTTCTTT
cdr3_aa: CASSQDRMNTEAFF

v_call: TRBV5-1
clone_size: -
d_call: -
j_call: TRBJ2-1
cdr3_nt: TGCGCCAGCAGCTTTCGAGACTACTCCTACAATGAGCAGTTCTTC
cdr3_aa: CASSFRDYSYNEQFF

v_call: TRBV27
clone_size: -
d_call: -
j_call: TRBJ1-4
cdr3_nt: TGTGCCAGCAGTCCCGCCCGGGAGGGAAGACTTTTAGAAAAACTGTTTTTT
cdr3_aa: CASSPAREGRLLEKLFF

v_call: TRBV27
clone_size: -
d_call: -
j_call: TRBJ2-1
cdr3_nt: TGTGCCAGCAGTTTATCCCGGGGACCTTACAATGAGCAGTTCTTC
cdr3_aa: CASSLSRGPYNEQFF

v_call: TRBV7-9
clone_size: -
d_call: -
j_call: TRBJ1-1
cdr3_nt: TGTGCCAGCAGCTTAGGGTCGGGGGCTGAAGCTTTCTTT
cdr3_aa: CASSLGSGAEAFF

v_call: TRBV6-5
clone_size: -
d_call: -
j_call: TRBJ1-1
cdr3_nt: TGTGCCAGCAGTCCACAGGGTAGGCGTCGGGCTTTCTTT
cdr3_aa: CASSPQGRRRAFF

v_call: TRBV13
clone_size: many
d_call: TRBD1
j_call: TRBJ1-1
cdr3_nt: TGTGCCAGCAGCCAACAGGGGTGGCTCACTGAAGCTTTCTTT
cdr3_aa: CASSQQGWLTEAFF

v_call: TRBV5-5
clone_size: -
d_call: TRBD1
j_call: TRBJ1-2
cdr3_nt: TGTGCCAGCAGCTCCGGACAGGGGGTTTCCTATGGCTACACCTTC
cdr3_aa: CASSSGQGVSYGYTF

v_call: TRBV10-2
clone_size: -
d_call: TRBD2
j_call: TRBJ2-5
cdr3_nt: TGCGCCAGCAGGGCCTTCCTAGCGGGAGATGAGACCCAGTACTTC
cdr3_aa: CASRAFLAGDETQYF

v_call: TRBV7-2
clone_size: -
d_call: TRBD2
j_call: TRBJ2-7
cdr3_nt: TGTGCCAGCAGCTCGGGACTACCCTACCTAGGCTACGAGCAGTACTTC
cdr3_aa: CASSSGLPYLGYEQYF

v_call: TRBV18
clone_size: -
d_call: -
j_call: TRBJ1-2
cdr3_nt: TGTGCCAGCTCACCGGGACAAGACTATGGCTACACCTTC
cdr3_aa: CASSPGQDYGYTF